These 24 T cell receptor beta chains were all obtained from the same sample, sequenced in a study of metastatic and nonmetastatic thyroid tumors. There were no patients who had received any treatment before thyroid surgery. TCRdb re-called the PCR reads through MiXCR. The data contain around 50,000 clones, over 20% of them singletons. Sequencing input: blood. Every receptor here comes from a male donor with papillary thyroid cancer or a benign thyroid nodule (not recorded which). Some clones in this sample may be carry-over from other donors' samples.

Many counts were recorded for this clone. V and J are TRBV4-1 and TRBJ1-6; 8 nucleotides match TRBD1. Looked up from germline, CDR1 is MGHRA and CDR2 is YSYEKL. J gave up 9 bases and V 2 bases, and 6 bases lay outside the gene matches. CDR3 length: 15 amino acids. The DNA of the CDR3 is TGCGCCAGCAGCCAAAACAGGGGGTTGGCTTCACCCCTCCACTTT. Protein: CASSQNRGLASPLHF.

The V gene is TRBV7-8, the J gene TRBJ2-1; D gene uncertain. Trimming removed 8 bases from V and 5 bases from J, with 16 bases in between. The CDR3 runs 14 residues. Germline-derived CDR1 and CDR2 are SGHVS and FQNEAQ. This CDR3 reads CASGSGWVNNEQFF. CDR3 bases: TGTGCCAGCGGTTCAGGTTGGGTGAACAATGAGCAGTTCTTC.

This clone occurred many times. The chain recombines TRBV10-3 with TRBJ2-7; TRBD2 might be the D (5 bases). Germline loops: CDR1 ENHRY, CDR2 SYGVKD. Trimming shortened V by 4 bases and J by 0 bases, and 10 bases separated the two germline ends. The CDR3 consists of 14 residues. CDR3 in amino acids: CAISGVGSSYEQYF. DNA for the CDR3: TGTGCCATCAGTGGTGTTGGGAGCTCCTACGAGCAGTACTTC.

V and J are TRBV20-1 and TRBJ2-1; TRBD1 might be the D (5 bases). Germline CDR1 reads DFQATT; CDR2 reads SNEGSKA (reference sequence). This CDR3 has 13 amino acids. The V and J ends lost 7 bases and 8 bases respectively, with 18 bases between them. CDR3 sequence (DNA): TGCAGTGTAAGGGGCGGATGGGATTATGAGCAGTTCTTC. This sequence encodes CSVRGGWDYEQFF.

This clone was picked up many times. The CDR3 is CASSHSLGGSSYEQYF. The CDR3 DNA is TGTGCCAGCAGCCACTCATTAGGTGGAAGCTCCTACGAGCAGTACTTC. The V call is TRBV4-2, the J call TRBJ2-7; D not resolved. V lost 3 bases and J lost 0, with 15 bases in between. Germline CDR1 and CDR2: LGHNA and YNFKEQ. This CDR3 is built from 16 residues.

This clone appeared a single time. The gene calls are TRBV30 and TRBJ1-2, with D possibly matching TRBD1 (5 bases). This CDR3 contains 15 residues. CDR1 GTSNPN and CDR2 SVGIG come from the germline V gene (reference sequence). The V gene lost 4 bases and the J gene lost 4 bases, with 19 bases spanning the gap. The CDR3 DNA reads as TGTGCCTGGACCCAACCCACAGGCCGGATCTATGGCTACACCTTC. Translation: CAWTQPTGRIYGYTF.

This clone has just one count. The chain recombines TRBV20-1 with TRBJ2-1; D not certain. Trimming stripped 0 bases from V and 8 bases from J, with 20 bases between. The CDR3 has 16 residues. CDR1 is DFQATT and CDR2 is SNEGSKA in the germline V gene (reference sequence). CDR3 residues: CSARDYNSRTFDEQFF. The CDR3 coding sequence is TGCAGTGCTAGAGATTATAACAGTCGCACCTTCGATGAGCAGTTCTTC.

This clone was counted many times. The chain uses TRBV2 and TRBJ2-2; D remains unclear. V gave up 4 bases and J gave up 2 bases, with 8 bases separating them. Germline V lookup: CDR1 SNHLY, CDR2 FYNNEI. This CDR3 region has 14 residues. The CDR3 coding sequence is TGTGCCAGCAGTGGCCGGATCAACACCGGGGAGCTGTTTTTT. It is translated as CASSGRINTGELFF.

J is TRBJ1-5 and V is TRBV19; 7 nucleotides line up with TRBD1. The CDR3 loop spans 15 amino acids. Losses at the gene ends were 3 bases for V and 6 bases for J; bases not matched to a gene: 8. Germline CDR1 LNHDA, CDR2 SQIVND (reference sequence). The CDR3 DNA sequence: TGTGCCAGTAGTATCAGATGGCAGGGGGTTCAGCCCCAGCATTTT. This codes for CASSIRWQGVQPQHF.

In this sample, this clone turned up a few times. This may come from a read error, since a much larger clone is one base off. The rearrangement uses TRBV10-3 and TRBJ1-4; D is perhaps TRBD1 (5 bases). CDR3 length: 14 residues. Germline V CDR1 and CDR2: ENHRY, SYGVKD. The CDR3 spells CVTGEAALSEKLFF. Written as DNA, the CDR3 is TGTGTCACGGGGGAGGCGGCTTTATCTGAAAAACTGTTTTTT.

This clone was counted between two and nine times. The rearrangement links TRBV28 to TRBJ2-5, with 9 bases lining up with TRBD2. CDR1 and CDR2 from the germline V gene are MDHEN and SYDVKM. CDR3 length: 14 amino acids. After removal of 5 bases from V and 5 bases from J, the junction contained 6 bases not matched to a gene. CDR3 protein: CASSPGTSRETQYF. The CDR3, as DNA: TGTGCCAGCAGTCCCGGGACTAGCAGGGAGACCCAGTACTTC.

This clone was detected ten times or more. The rearrangement joins TRBV28 to TRBJ1-1; a possible D gene is TRBD1 (5 bases). This CDR3 is built from 15 residues. Trimming shortened V by 8 bases and J by 1 base, and 17 bases separated the two germline ends. The germline CDR1 and CDR2 sequences are MDHEN and SYDVKM. The CDR3 sequence is CASPKPGHRNTEAFF. The CDR3 region has the DNA TGTGCCAGCCCAAAACCAGGGCATCGGAACACTGAAGCTTTCTTT. Variable domain in full (rest from reference TRBV28 and TRBJ1-1): DVKVTQSSRYLVKRTGEKVFLECVQDMDHENMFWYRQDPGLGLRLIYFSYDVKMKEKGDIPEGYSVSREKKERFSLILESASTNQTSMYLCASPKPGHRNTEAFFGQGTRLTVV.

By share, this clone ranks as medium-sized. V is TRBV20-1 and J is TRBJ2-7; 8 nucleotides match TRBD2. The CDR3 has 14 amino acids. Germline V gene lookup returns CDR1 DFQATT and CDR2 SNEGSKA (reference sequence). The trim removed 2 bases at V and 0 bases at J, leaving 3 bases unmatched. This CDR3 reads CSARPGGDSYEQYF. The CDR3 DNA reads TGCAGTGCTAGACCGGGGGGGGACTCCTACGAGCAGTACTTC.

The J gene is TRBJ2-3, the V gene TRBV6-4, with D possibly matching TRBD2 (6 bases). Germline-derived CDR1 and CDR2 are MRHNA and SNTAGT. The CDR3 covers 14 residues. V lost 2 bases, J lost 5 bases, and 11 bases lay in between. CDR3 coding DNA: TGTGCCAGCAGTGACAACGGGGGTGGAGATACGCAGTATTTT. This sequence encodes CASSDNGGGDTQYF.

This clone was picked up many times. CDR3 in amino acids: CASLLVVNGELFF. In DNA form, the CDR3 reads TGTGCCAGCCTACTAGTAGTTAACGGGGAGCTGTTTTTT. The chain employs TRBV28 and TRBJ2-2, with D tentatively TRBD2 (5 bases). Germline V gives CDR1 MDHEN, CDR2 SYDVKM. The CDR3 has 13 residues. V gave up 8 bases and J gave up 7 bases, with 14 bases separating them.

In its sample, this clone was seen many times. The rearrangement joins TRBV27 to TRBJ2-1; D could derive from TRBD1 or TRBD2 (5 bases each). The CDR3 contains 14 residues. In germline, CDR1 is MNHEY, CDR2 SMNVEV (reference sequence). V gave up 7 bases and J gave up 0 bases, with 10 bases separating them. CDR3 sequence (DNA): TGTGCCAGCACGAGGGGCAGCTCCTACAATGAGCAGTTCTTC. Translation gives CASTRGSSYNEQFF.

This clone has at least ten counts. J is TRBJ2-1 and V is TRBV5-1, with 10 bases identical to TRBD2. The trim removed 0 bases at V and 4 bases at J, leaving 4 bases unmatched. Per the germline V gene, CDR1 is SGHRS and CDR2 is YFSETQ. The CDR3 is 16 amino acids. The CDR3 here is CASSLEATSGYNEQFF. CDR3 nucleotides: TGCGCCAGCAGCTTGGAGGCGACTAGCGGGTACAATGAGCAGTTCTTC.

The V call is TRBV30, the J call TRBJ1-3; D is possibly TRBD1 (5 bases). Germline V gene sequence: CDR1 GTSNPN, CDR2 SVGIG (reference sequence). The CDR3 covers 18 residues. Trimming took 5 bases from V and 0 from J, leaving 23 bases between them. CDR3 sequence reads: CAWCLIDWGRDSGNTIYF. The CDR3 DNA sequence: TGTGCCTGGTGCCTTATAGATTGGGGCAGAGACTCTGGAAACACCATATATTTT.

At least ten counts were recorded for this clone. The genes are TRBV11-1 and TRBJ2-3; 16 positions agree with TRBD2. Per germline, CDR1 SGHAT and CDR2 FQDESV (reference sequence). V lost 5 bases to trimming and J lost 4 bases; unmatched junction nucleotides: 9. There are 18 residues in the CDR3. The CDR3 DNA sequence: TGTGCCAGCAGCCTACCGGGACTAGCGGGGGGGGCCCCAGATACGCAGTATTTT. Translating gives CASSLPGLAGGAPDTQYF.

In this sample, this clone turned up many times. V is TRBV9 and J is TRBJ1-4, with a weak D call TRBD1 (6 bases). The V gene's germline CDR1 is SGDLS and CDR2 YYNGEE. Trimming removed 2 bases from V and 0 bases from J, with 8 bases in between. The length of the CDR3 is 15 residues. The CDR3 loop is CASSVGGSTNEKLFF. The CDR3, as DNA: TGTGCCAGCAGCGTCGGGGGCTCAACTAATGAAAAACTGTTTTTT.

The table lists this clone with a few counts. The rearrangement uses TRBV20-1 and TRBJ2-6, with 7 bases matching TRBD1. The CDR3 length is 15 residues. Unmatched junction bases numbered 4, after V lost 3 bases and J lost 2 bases. Germline CDR1 reads DFQATT; CDR2 reads SNEGSKA (reference sequence). CDR3 DNA sequence: TGCAGTGCTAGGGTAGGGGGCCCTGGGGCCAACGTCCTGACTTTC. It specifies CSARVGGPGANVLTF.

The V gene is TRBV4-2, the J gene TRBJ2-3; 7 positions match TRBD2. CDR1 and CDR2 from the germline V gene are LGHNA and YNFKEQ. The V segment lost 2 bases and the J segment 2 bases; nucleotides outside the gene matches: 13. This CDR3 is built from 18 residues. The CDR3 DNA is TGTGCCAGCAGCCAATCATATTCCCTAGCGGCCCACACAGATACGCAGTATTTT. Encoded protein: CASSQSYSLAAHTDTQYF.

This chain uses TRBV18 with TRBJ2-3, with D possibly being TRBD2 (6 bases). Looked up from germline, CDR1 is KGHSH and CDR2 is LQKENI. V lost 8 bases and J lost 2, with 14 bases in between. The CDR3 contains 14 residues. CDR3 in DNA: TGTGCCAGCACACGATGGGGGGTCACAGATACGCAGTATTTT. This translates into CASTRWGVTDTQYF.

DNA of the CDR3: TGTGCCAGTAGTATCTCAGGACAGGATTACTACGAGCAGTACTTC. Protein product: CASSISGQDYYEQYF. The rearrangement uses TRBV19 and TRBJ2-7, with 7 bases identical to TRBD1. CDR1 is LNHDA and CDR2 is SQIVND in the germline V gene (reference sequence). CDR3 size: 15 residues. The V gene end was trimmed by 3 bases and the J gene end by 3 bases; junction bases not matched to a gene: 8.